These T cell receptor beta chains were read from a single sample in a study of metastatic and nonmetastatic thyroid tumors. MiXCR was used by TCRdb to re-call the PCR reads. The sample records under 20,000 clones, about 30% being singletons. Sequencing was carried out using tumor tissue. Receptor source: a female donor with papillary thyroid cancer or a benign thyroid nodule (not recorded which). Some clones in this sample may be carry-over from other donors' samples. CDR3s include the opening cysteine and the closing phenylalanine or tryptophan.

v_call,cdr3_aa
TRBV20-1,CSARDLGIGGYEQFF
TRBV20-1,CSARDREPLTQYF
TRBV7-2,CASSYTSGRGQFF
TRBV7-2,CASSLQGEYGYTF
TRBV6-2/TRBV6-3,CASSYFKTGTGDTDTQYF
TRBV6-1,CASSARTGASPLHF
TRBV28,CASSLGPQSSNQPQHF
TRBV6-1,CASGLDRAYGYTF
TRBV28,CASSSNDGINYGYTF
TRBV28,CASSRTGGQYNSPLHF
TRBV28,CASSYQKTGFGTEAFF
TRBV6-6,CANSYGGTDTQYF
TRBV28,CASTTPTGGYGANVLTF
TRBV7-2,CASSLGFGGERFF
TRBV28,CASSSTSGSHGELFF
TRBV25-1,CASSEYRVADGRPRLFF
TRBV6-5,CASSSDGSRYDEQFF
TRBV28,CASRLGRTNYGYTF
TRBV20-1,CSARDRGYEQYF
TRBV4-3,CASSQDKHGSYEQYF
TRBV6-1,CASRQGFNYGYTF
TRBV6-2/TRBV6-3,CASSVGEGNQPQHF
TRBV4-3,CASSQDGLPRNEQFF
TRBV6-1,CASTRGTIYEQYF
TRBV19,CASRGGNTEAFF
TRBV11-3,CASSPGQSVEETQYF
TRBV6-1,CASSEDPGTLPEAFF
TRBV18,CASSPGGPNTGELFF
TRBV28,CASSLIRAGLSNTGELFF
TRBV7-9,CASSTSGGGETQYF
TRBV19,CASSPRGAGGYNEQFF
TRBV5-1,CASSLARTAARDSGANVLTF
TRBV6-1,CASTGTGGINSPLHF
TRBV6-1,CASGRGPNYGYTF
TRBV20-1,CSARDGEGIPYEQYF
TRBV20-1,CSARGAGYSNQPQHF
TRBV19,CASSIGEGPQHF
TRBV12-3/TRBV12-4,CASSYGVTPLHF
TRBV6-5,CASSYFTSSGNTIYF
TRBV20-1,CSARLAGDTWELFF
TRBV4-1,CASSQGTDGAYEQYF
TRBV4-1,CASSQDARVYTF
TRBV2,CANGQGGTEAFF
TRBV6-2/TRBV6-3,CASSYSLGNYGYTF
TRBV7-2,CASSQGQGWDEQYF
TRBV28,CASYRHLYGYTF